Presented here are 15 T cell receptor beta chains from one specimen sequenced in a study of CD8 T cells in Susac syndrome. Roughly 0.45 to 1 ug RNA was reverse transcribed with random hexamers. MiXCR was run by TCRdb on the immunoSEQ multiplex PCR reads, yielding one entry per CDR3 protein. Of about 64,000 distinct CDR3 sequences listed, over 85% are singletons. Sequenced material: CD8+ T cells from PBMCs. The receptors were sampled from a human donor with multiple sclerosis.

V is TRBV27 and J is TRBJ1-5; possibly TRBD1 for D (5 bases). Germline assignment: CDR1 MNHEY and CDR2 SMNVEV (reference sequence). CDR3 length: 14 residues. V dropped 4 bases and J dropped 6 bases, with 13 bases sitting between them. CDR3 bases: TGTGCCAGCAGTTCCATGGGGGGAGGTCAGCCCCAGCATTTT. It specifies CASSSMGGGQPQHF.

The chain combines TRBV5-1 with TRBJ1-1; tentatively, D is TRBD1 (6 bases). Germline lookup yields CDR1 SGHRS and CDR2 YFSETQ. V was clipped by 2 bases and J by 4 bases, with 9 bases between them. The CDR3 sequence is 13 residues long. CDR3 residues: CASSLRGPTEAFF. CDR3 DNA sequence: TGCGCCAGCAGCTTACGGGGGCCCACTGAAGCTTTCTTT.

This chain links TRBV28 with TRBJ2-7; 11 bases are shared with TRBD1. Germline-derived CDR1 and CDR2 are MDHEN and SYDVKM. CDR3 length: 15 amino acids. J was trimmed by 6 bases and V by 5 bases; bases with no gene match: 9. As DNA, the CDR3 is TGTGCCAGCAGTCCCACAGGACAGGGGGCATCCGAGCAGTACTTC. Residues: CASSPTGQGASEQYF.

The CDR3 protein is CASSGIGGRYEQYF. Here the CDR3 DNA reads TGTGCCAGCAGTGGGATCGGGGGACGCTACGAGCAGTACTTC. The chain has TRBV9 and TRBJ2-7, with a possible D match to TRBD2 (6 bases). V shed 5 bases and J shed 3 bases, with 15 bases lying between them. The CDR3 has 14 amino acids. Germline V CDR1 and CDR2: SGDLS, YYNGEE.

This clonotype was seen once. The chain carries TRBV6-5 and TRBJ1-5; D is unclear. This CDR3 is 15 amino acids long. The V end was cut by 5 bases, the J end by 0 bases, with 11 bases between. CDR1 is MNHEY, CDR2 SVGAGI, per germline. CDR3 loop: CASSPRQNSNQPQHF. Written as DNA, the CDR3 is TGTGCCAGCAGTCCACGTCAGAATAGCAATCAGCCCCAGCATTTT.

The genes are TRBV30 and TRBJ1-6; D remains unclear. CDR1 and CDR2 from the germline V gene are GTSNPN and SVGIG (reference sequence). The CDR3 has 10 amino acids. The V gene lost 5 bases and the J gene lost 7 bases, with 3 bases spanning the gap. CDR3 nucleotides: TGTGCCTGGGGGAATTCACCCCTCCACTTT. Its translation is CAWGNSPLHF. Combining the CDR3 with reference TRBV30 and TRBJ1-6 gives the whole variable domain SQTIHQWPATLVQPVGSPLSLECTVEGTSNPNLYWYRQAAGRGLQLLFYSVGIGQISSEVPQNLSASRPQDRQFILSSKKLLLSDSGFYLCAWGNSPLHFGNGTRLTVT.

The CDR3 reads CASSLTSGLYNEQFF. The CDR3 DNA reads as TGTGCCAGCAGCCTCACTAGCGGGCTCTACAATGAGCAGTTCTTC. The chain recombines TRBV4-2 with TRBJ2-1, with 9 bases matching TRBD2. V lost 4 bases, J lost 3 bases, and 4 bases stayed unmatched. The CDR3 totals 15 residues. CDR1 LGHNA and CDR2 YNFKEQ come from the germline V gene.

The CDR3 spells CATTRVSYEQYF. The CDR3 coding sequence is TGTGCCACCACCAGGGTCTCCTACGAGCAGTACTTC. The chain joins TRBV28 to TRBJ2-7; perhaps TRBD1 as D (5 bases). The CDR3 is 12 amino acids. Between the trimmed V and J ends, which lost 10 bases and 0 bases, there was a span of 10 bases. Germline CDR1 reads MDHEN; CDR2 reads SYDVKM.

The chain is built from TRBV27 and TRBJ2-1; D might be TRBD2 (6 bases). Between the trimmed V and J ends, which lost 2 bases and 6 bases, there was a span of 14 bases. CDR1 is MNHEY and CDR2 is SMNVEV in the germline V gene (reference sequence). This CDR3 spans 15 amino acids. CDR3 sequence: CASSLGGSMSNEQFF. The CDR3 nucleotides are TGTGCCAGCAGTTTAGGGGGGTCCATGAGCAATGAGCAGTTCTTC.

This clonotype was observed once. The gene calls are TRBV27 and TRBJ1-2; D gene ambiguous. From germline, CDR1 is MNHEY and CDR2 SMNVEV (reference sequence). The V and J ends lost 3 bases and 1 base respectively, with 6 bases between them. The CDR3 has 13 residues. The DNA for the CDR3 is TGTGCCAGCAGTTTTTTAAATAACTATGGCTACACCTTC. Its translation: CASSFLNNYGYTF.

This clonotype was counted only a few times. The chain joins TRBV5-1 to TRBJ1-1; no clear D. CDR1 SGHRS and CDR2 YFSETQ come from the germline V gene. This CDR3 spans 13 amino acids. V lost 0 bases and J lost 1, with 4 bases in between. CDR3 amino acids: CASSLGTNTEAFF. In nucleotides, the CDR3 is TGCGCCAGCAGCTTGGGGACGAACACTGAAGCTTTCTTT.

The chain uses TRBV29-1 and TRBJ1-1, with TRBD1 identical over 11 bases. The CDR3 sequence is 13 residues long. Trimming at V came to 7 bases and at J to 3 bases, leaving 4 bases not matched to a gene. Germline assignment: CDR1 SQVTM and CDR2 ANQGSEA. CDR3 protein: CSGGQGAYTEAFF. DNA of the CDR3: TGCAGCGGAGGACAGGGGGCGTACACTGAAGCTTTCTTT.

The genes are TRBV27 and TRBJ2-7, with D possibly being TRBD2 (6 bases). Germline lookup yields CDR1 MNHEY and CDR2 SMNVEV (reference sequence). Trimming removed 3 bases at V and 5 bases at J, with 11 bases between. The CDR3 is 13 residues long. The CDR3 spells CASSFQGGNEQYF. For the CDR3, the DNA is TGTGCCAGCAGTTTTCAGGGAGGCAACGAGCAGTACTTC.

The sample holds a few counts of this clonotype. The rearrangement links TRBV5-4 to TRBJ2-7; the match to TRBD2 covers 8 bases. Germline loops: CDR1 SGHNT, CDR2 YYREEE (reference sequence). V shed 3 bases and J 4 bases; nucleotides not matched to a gene: 3. The CDR3 contains 13 residues. This CDR3 reads CASSSTSVYEQYF. DNA for the CDR3: TGTGCCAGCAGCTCGACTAGCGTTTACGAGCAGTACTTC.

This chain joins TRBV7-9 and TRBJ2-5; a possible D gene is TRBD2 (5 bases). Germline CDR1 and CDR2: SEHNR and FQNEAQ (reference sequence). V gave up 6 bases and J gave up 0 bases, with 8 bases separating them. The CDR3 is 13 residues long. The CDR3 DNA sequence: TGTGCCAGCAGAGGCGGGTACCAAGAGACCCAGTACTTC. Residues: CASRGGYQETQYF.